A selection of T cell receptor beta chains follows, all from one sample in a study of blood T cell repertoires in COVID-19. Method: immunoSEQ multiplex PCR; TCRdb's copy keeps in-frame clones and lacks some. In the table there are 150,000 to 200,000 clones, around 84% of which are singletons. The source material was peripheral blood. The receptor set was obtained from a woman aged 80 or over with acute or convalescent COVID-19. CDR3s include the opening cysteine and the closing phenylalanine or tryptophan. Each record gives: V gene, J gene, D gene, CDR3 protein, CDR3 DNA. D genes are given only for firm matches.

V gene: TRBV19; J gene: TRBJ1-3; D gene: TRBD1; CDR3 protein: CATRGTGGSGNTIYF; CDR3 DNA: TGTGCCACCCGAGGGACAGGGGGCTCTGGAAACACCATATATTTT
V gene: TRBV7-5; J gene: TRBJ2-5; D gene: .; CDR3 protein: CARSPQSARWGAGETQYF; CDR3 DNA: TGTGCCAGAAGCCCCCAATCAGCGCGTTGGGGAGCGGGAGAGACCCAGTACTTC
V gene: TRBV18; J gene: TRBJ2-7; D gene: .; CDR3 protein: CASSPPWAPLYEQYF; CDR3 DNA: TGTGCCAGCTCACCACCCTGGGCACCCCTATACGAGCAGTACTTC
V gene: TRBV5-1; J gene: TRBJ2-2; D gene: .; CDR3 protein: CASSLRTTNTGELFF; CDR3 DNA: TGCGCCAGCAGCTTGAGGACAACGAACACCGGGGAGCTGTTTTTT
V gene: TRBV6-5; J gene: TRBJ1-2; D gene: TRBD1; CDR3 protein: CASTSDRAGGYTF; CDR3 DNA: TGTGCCAGCACCTCGGACAGGGCGGGGGGCTACACCTTC
V gene: TRBV19; J gene: TRBJ2-1; D gene: TRBD1; CDR3 protein: CASSNRDRLANEQFF; CDR3 DNA: TGTGCCAGTAGCAATCGGGACAGGTTGGCCAATGAGCAGTTCTTC
V gene: TRBV7-2; J gene: TRBJ2-7; D gene: .; CDR3 protein: CASRIQGRGEQYF; CDR3 DNA: TGTGCCAGCAGGATACAAGGGCGGGGCGAGCAGTACTTC
V gene: TRBV20-1; J gene: TRBJ2-2; D gene: TRBD2; CDR3 protein: CSANDGGRANTGELFF; CDR3 DNA: TGCAGTGCTAATGATGGCGGGAGGGCGAACACCGGGGAGCTGTTTTTT
V gene: TRBV27; J gene: TRBJ1-2; D gene: .; CDR3 protein: CASSLSRGNYGYTF; CDR3 DNA: TGTGCCAGCAGTCTCAGCCGCGGGAACTATGGCTACACCTTC
V gene: TRBV3-1/TRBV3-2; J gene: TRBJ2-1; D gene: TRBD2; CDR3 protein: CASRGVSGGPIFRVEQFF; CDR3 DNA: TGTGCCAGCCGGGGGGTCTCGGGAGGGCCTATTTTTCGGGTCGAGCAGTTCTTC
V gene: TRBV18; J gene: TRBJ2-1; D gene: TRBD1; CDR3 protein: CASTPDRALEQFF; CDR3 DNA: TGTGCCAGCACACCGGACAGGGCTCTTGAGCAGTTCTTC
V gene: TRBV11-3; J gene: TRBJ2-5; D gene: .; CDR3 protein: CASSLIGGTQYF; CDR3 DNA: TGTGCCAGCAGCTTAATAGGCGGGACCCAGTACTTC